The clone carrying this TCR beta chain was counted only a few times. The germline V gene has CDR1 MNHNS and CDR2 SASEGT. The CDR3 consists of 15 residues. Trimming stripped 4 bases from V and 0 bases from J, with 11 bases between. TCRdb passed the 5' RACE reads through MiXCR, listing each CDR3 protein once. The sample includes about 210,000 distinct CDR3 sequences, less than 9.5% of them seen just once. These data come from a study of identical twins. This sequence joins TRBV6-1 and TRBJ2-3; unclear D gene. Sequences were obtained from memory (CD45RO+) T cells sorted from blood. The sequence was collected from a woman under 30 in good health. Here the CDR3 reads CASSVEAFSTDTQYF. As DNA, the CDR3 is TGTGCCAGCAGTGTAGAGGCTTTTAGCACAGATACGCAGTATTTT.